Shown below are 21 T cell receptor beta chains from a single sample sequenced in a study of identical twins. Each CDR3 protein is one row after TCRdb ran MiXCR on the 5' RACE reads. The profile covers 200,000 to 250,000 distinct CDR3 sequences, with about an eighth appearing a single time and 3.5% to 5% taken by the ten largest. These data are also associated with another study on yellow fever vaccine responses in identical twins.

The sequenced sample was memory (CD45RO+) T cells sorted from blood. These receptors were taken from a woman younger than 35 in good health.

The rearrangement uses TRBV5-5 and TRBJ2-7; 9 nucleotides agree with TRBD2. Trimming cost V 0 bases and J 1 base; bases outside gene matches: 5. This CDR3 is built from 16 residues. Germline-derived CDR1 and CDR2 are SGHKS and YYEKEE (reference sequence). The CDR3 here is CASSLDWTSASYEQYF. The CDR3 nucleotides are TGTGCCAGCAGCTTGGATTGGACTAGCGCGTCCTACGAGCAGTACTTC.

This clonotype has a handful of counts. The chain uses TRBV5-1 and TRBJ2-5; TRBD2 matches 10 bases. With 0 bases clipped from V and 5 bases from J, the junction kept 7 bases outside the gene matches. CDR3 length: 16 amino acids. CDR1 and CDR2 (germline): SGHRS, YFSETQ. CDR3 in amino acids: CASSLAQLAGYETQYF. In nucleotides, the CDR3 is TGCGCCAGCAGCTTGGCCCAACTAGCGGGATATGAGACCCAGTACTTC.

The chain joins TRBV20-1 to TRBJ2-5, with 12 nucleotides matching TRBD2. Germline V gene data show CDR1 as DFQATT and CDR2 as SNEGSKA (reference sequence). The CDR3 loop spans 14 amino acids. V trimming: 3 bases; J trimming: 4 bases; junction bases outside the gene matches: 3. CDR3 loop: CSASLTSGRETQYF. For the CDR3, the DNA is TGCAGTGCTAGCCTGACTAGCGGGAGAGAGACCCAGTACTTC.

The rearrangement joins TRBV7-2 to TRBJ2-1; 7 bases align to TRBD1. Trimming at V came to 5 bases and at J to 15 bases, leaving 13 bases not matched to a gene. This CDR3 is built from 13 residues. From germline, CDR1 is SGHTA and CDR2 FQGNSA. The CDR3 region has the DNA TGTGCCAGCAGCCCCGACTACCGGACAGGAGGGTTCTTC. Translating it yields CASSPDYRTGGFF.

There are a few counts of this clonotype. This sequence joins TRBV7-9 and TRBJ1-4; D remains unclear. Germline-derived CDR1 and CDR2 are SEHNR and FQNEAQ (reference sequence). With 4 bases removed from V and 4 bases from J, the gap between germline ends came to 13 bases. The CDR3 contains 15 residues. CDR3 protein: CASSSHRGFNEKLFF. The CDR3 DNA sequence: TGTGCCAGCAGCTCGCACAGAGGATTTAATGAAAAACTGTTTTTT.

This clonotype has a count of ten or more. This chain connects TRBV11-2 to TRBJ2-2, with 10 positions matching TRBD2. J lost 4 bases, V lost 2 bases, and 4 bases had no gene match. This CDR3 region has 16 residues. The germline V gene encodes CDR1 SGHAT and CDR2 FQNNGV. The DNA of the CDR3 is TGTGCCAGCAGCTTAAGGCCTAGCGGGGGCACCGGGGAGCTGTTTTTT. Translating gives CASSLRPSGGTGELFF.

This chain connects TRBV20-1 to TRBJ2-3; 10 positions match TRBD2. Germline V gene data show CDR1 as DFQATT and CDR2 as SNEGSKA (reference sequence). This CDR3 has 14 residues. J was trimmed by 4 bases and V by 3 bases; bases with no gene match: 4. The CDR3 loop is CSASLAGAPDTQYF. CDR3 DNA: TGCAGTGCTAGCCTAGCGGGAGCGCCAGATACGCAGTATTTT.

This rearrangement joins TRBV10-3 to TRBJ2-3; a weak D match, TRBD2 (5 bases). V lost 0 bases to trimming and J lost 1 base, with 11 bases between them. There are 16 residues in the CDR3. Germline V gene lookup returns CDR1 ENHRY and CDR2 SYGVKD. CDR3 sequence reads: CAISESGGSRTDTQYF. Written as DNA, the CDR3 is TGTGCCATCAGTGAGTCGGGTGGGAGTCGCACAGATACGCAGTATTTT.

This clonotype was observed many times. The chain couples TRBV30 to TRBJ2-1, with 12 bases that match TRBD2. The CDR3 length is 13 residues. CDR1 and CDR2 from the germline V gene are GTSNPN and SVGIG (reference sequence). Trimming removed 0 bases from V and 12 bases from J; junction bases left unmatched: 3. CDR3 sequence reads: CAWSVTSGRAQFF. In DNA, the CDR3 is TGTGCCTGGAGTGTGACTAGCGGGAGAGCGCAGTTCTTC.

This clonotype was picked up many times. The rearrangement links TRBV30 to TRBJ1-2; tentatively, D is TRBD1 (5 bases). The CDR3 totals 13 residues. Per germline, CDR1 GTSNPN and CDR2 SVGIG (reference sequence). Trimming stripped 4 bases from V and 3 bases from J, with 12 bases between. CDR3 in DNA: TGTGCCTGGAATCAGGGAGCGGACTATGGCTACACCTTC. Translating it yields CAWNQGADYGYTF.

J is TRBJ2-1 and V is TRBV10-1, with 10 bases matching TRBD2. Germline-derived CDR1 and CDR2 are WNHNN and SYGVQD (reference sequence). The CDR3 spans 14 residues. The ends lost 5 bases at V and 8 bases at J; junction bases unmatched: 6. CDR3 sequence (DNA): TGCGCCAGCAGTCTAGCGGGAGATAGGTATGAGCAGTTCTTC. Its translation: CASSLAGDRYEQFF.

This clonotype has a count of ten or more. The V and J genes are TRBV9 and TRBJ1-6, with D perhaps matching TRBD1 (5 bases). V lost 0 bases and J lost 14, with 15 bases in between. The CDR3 loop spans 14 amino acids. The germline V gene has CDR1 SGDLS and CDR2 YYNGEE. The CDR3 sequence is CASSVADSQGSLHF. DNA for the CDR3: TGTGCCAGCAGCGTAGCTGACAGCCAAGGGTCCCTCCACTTT.

This clonotype was observed at least ten times. V is TRBV21-1 and J is TRBJ2-2; the D call TRBD1 from the table was never checked on the DNA. TRBV21-1 constitutes a pseudogene. The CDR3 runs to 17 residues. The CDR3 nucleotides are TGTGCCAGCAGCAGTCGACAGGGGGCATGGGGCACCGGGGAGCTGTTTTTT. This gives the protein CASSSRQGAWGTGELFF.

In this sample, this clonotype turned up many times. This chain uses TRBV11-2 with TRBJ2-5, with D perhaps matching TRBD1 (6 bases). The germline V and J ends were trimmed by 5 bases and 5 bases, with 15 bases remaining between them. The CDR3 contains 14 residues. Per germline, CDR1 SGHAT and CDR2 FQNNGV. The CDR3 coding sequence is TGTGCCAGCAGCAGTGGACAGTTTTCCGAGACCCAGTACTTC. It is translated as CASSSGQFSETQYF.

This clonotype was observed many times. The chain combines TRBV12-3 or TRBV12-4 with TRBJ2-1; 7 bases align to TRBD1. The CDR3 has 14 residues. J gave up 7 bases and V 7 bases, and 10 bases lay outside the gene matches. CDR3 DNA sequence: TGTGCCAGCACCCCCCGGACAGGCGGGAATGAGCAGTTCTTC. Amino acid sequence: CASTPRTGGNEQFF.

The sample holds a few counts of this clonotype. V is TRBV5-1 and J is TRBJ2-3; possibly TRBD1 or TRBD2 for D (6 bases each). Germline CDR1 reads SGHRS; CDR2 reads YFSETQ. Trimming pared 6 bases from V and 2 bases from J, leaving 22 bases between. The CDR3 is made up of 17 amino acids. The CDR3 nucleotides read TGCGCCAGCACCCTGGGCCTTACGGGGGCCCCCACAGATACGCAGTATTTT. Its translation is CASTLGLTGAPTDTQYF.

The chain employs TRBV12-3 or TRBV12-4 and TRBJ2-2, with 13 bases that match TRBD2. The CDR3 contains 18 residues. The chain's CDR3 is CTCSSRGLAGVATGELFF. CDR3 nucleotides: TGTACCTGCAGTTCCCGAGGACTAGCGGGAGTCGCCACCGGGGAGCTGTTTTTT.

This clonotype has more than one count but fewer than ten. The chain combines TRBV5-1 with TRBJ1-6, with D possibly matching TRBD1 (6 bases). With 0 bases removed from V and 7 bases from J, the gap between germline ends came to 8 bases. This CDR3 has 14 amino acids. Looked up from germline, CDR1 is SGHRS and CDR2 is YFSETQ. CDR3 sequence (DNA): TGCGCCAGCAGCTTGGAAGGGGGGAATTCACCCCTCCACTTT. Protein product: CASSLEGGNSPLHF.

The J gene is TRBJ2-2, the V gene TRBV20-1, with D unclear. Trimming left V 4 bases short and J 6 bases short, with 18 bases between. Germline CDR1 reads DFQATT; CDR2 reads SNEGSKA (reference sequence). The CDR3 sequence is 15 residues long. DNA of the CDR3: TGCAGTGCTACTATTATTGAGAGGACGTCCGGGGAGCTGTTTTTT. Translation gives CSATIIERTSGELFF.

This clonotype was counted only a few times. The chain has TRBV7-2 and TRBJ1-3, with TRBD1 as a possible D gene (6 bases). Deletions cut 2 bases from V and 2 bases from J, with 13 bases between. The germline CDR1 and CDR2 sequences are SGHTA and FQGNSA. The CDR3 sequence is 16 residues long. Here the CDR3 DNA reads TGTGCCAGCAGCTTAAGGACAGTTCAGGCTGGAAACACCATATATTTT. As protein: CASSLRTVQAGNTIYF.

This clonotype has a handful of counts. The chain uses TRBV28 and TRBJ2-4, with TRBD1 matching 8 bases. V lost 6 bases, J lost 0 bases, and 13 bases stayed unmatched. The CDR3 length is 18 residues. Germline CDR1 MDHEN, CDR2 SYDVKM. CDR3 sequence (DNA): TGTGCCAGCAGCTTACCCTCCGGGACAGGTGTAGCCAAAAACATTCAGTACTTC. Residues: CASSLPSGTGVAKNIQYF.